These 32 T cell receptor beta chains came from one sample sequenced in a study of T cell clonality in common variable immunodeficiency. Method: immunoSEQ multiplex PCR; TCRdb's copy keeps in-frame clones and lacks some. Singletons are absent from the sample, which has tens of thousands of clones. Sequenced input: peripheral blood mononuclear cells. Source of these receptors: a person aged 18 to 70 in good health.

This clone was seen many times. The read comes to an end 3 residues before the CDR3 does, leaving the germline J gene to fill in the end. The chain joins TRBV20-1 to TRBJ2-7; TRBD1 aligns across 8 bases. This CDR3 is built from 14 residues. Germline-derived CDR1 and CDR2 are DFQATT and SNEGSKA (reference sequence). The V gene end was trimmed by 0 bases and the J gene end by 6 bases; junction bases not matched to a gene: 7. The chain's CDR3 is CSARDSDRDLEQYF. The covered CDR3 bases are TGCAGTGCTAGAGATTCGGACAGGGATCTCGAG.

This clone was counted at least ten times. The DNA ends 3 residues before the CDR3 does, and the rest of the CDR3 is filled in from the germline J gene. This chain connects TRBV29-1 to TRBJ2-7; TRBD1 agrees at 8 bases. Trimming cost V 4 bases and J 2 bases; bases outside gene matches: 13. The CDR3 sequence is 16 residues long. The V gene's germline CDR1 is SQVTM and CDR2 ANQGSEA. The CDR3 sequence: CSVAGTGGGHAYEQYF. The CDR3 bases that were read are TGCAGCGTTGCTGGGACAGGTGGGGGCCACGCCTACGAG.

In this sample, this clone turned up many times. The read comes to an end 3 residues before the CDR3 does, leaving the germline J gene to fill in the end. The rearrangement links TRBV2 to TRBJ1-1; 8 bases align to TRBD1. Germline CDR1 reads SNHLY; CDR2 reads FYNNEI. This CDR3 is built from 13 residues. V lost 5 bases and J lost 4; bases outside the gene matches: 3. CDR3 loop: CASSQDRGTEAFF. The sequenced CDR3 bases are TGTGCCAGCAGTCAAGACAGGGGCACTGAA.

Points on this clone: A much larger clone lies one base from this, so it may be a read error. The read stops 3 residues short of the end of the CDR3; the missing end is completed from the germline J gene. The chain employs TRBV7-3 and TRBJ2-3; possibly TRBD1 for D (6 bases). Germline loops: CDR1 SGHTA, CDR2 FQGTGA. This CDR3 comprises 13 residues. The sequenced part of the CDR3 DNA is TGTTCCAGCAGCTCAGGGGTTACAGATACG. Translation: CSSSSGVTDT. The full CDR3 reads CSSSSGVTDTQYF.

As concerns this clone: The CDR3 end falls 3 residues outside the read, so it is completed with the germline J gene. This chain connects TRBV7-6 to TRBJ1-4, with D possibly being TRBD1 (5 bases). Germline CDR1 and CDR2: SGHVS and FNYEAQ. The length of the CDR3 is 16 residues. Trimming removed 1 base from V and 0 bases from J, with 9 bases in between. CDR3 DNA (partial): TGTGCCAGCAGCTTAGAGGGGATGGCAACTAATGAAAAA. Protein: CASSLEGMATNEK. The full CDR3 sequence reads CASSLEGMATNEKLFF.

Details on this clone: Read sequence stops 3 residues before the CDR3 end, and the germline J gene provides the missing end. This chain links TRBV2 with TRBJ1-2; TRBD1 aligns across 7 bases. Germline V gene lookup returns CDR1 SNHLY and CDR2 FYNNEI. After removal of 4 bases from V and 7 bases from J, the junction contained 9 bases not matched to a gene. The CDR3 contains 14 residues. The sequenced part of the CDR3 DNA is TGTGCCAGCAGTGGCCCCGAGGGGGCGGCTGGC. Amino acid sequence: CASSGPEGAAG. The CDR3, in full, reads CASSGPEGAAGYTF.

This clone was seen many times. The CDR3 goes on 3 residues after the read ends, and that part is filled in from the germline J gene. The chain recombines TRBV19 with TRBJ2-7; TRBD1 agrees at 9 bases. Per germline, CDR1 LNHDA and CDR2 SQIVND (reference sequence). V dropped 2 bases and J dropped 3; count of bases not matched to a gene: 5. This CDR3 spans 15 amino acids. The part of the CDR3 DNA that was read is TGTGCCAGTAGTATAAGGGGACAGGGACGCTACGAG. It is translated as CASSIRGQGRYE. The whole CDR3 protein reads CASSIRGQGRYEQYF. The full variable domain, with the rest looked up from reference TRBV19 and TRBJ2-7, is DGGITQSPKYLFRKEGQNVTLSCEQNLNHDAMYWYRQDPGQGLRLIYYSQIVNDFQKGDIAEGYSVSREKKESFPLTVTSAQKNPTAFYLCASSIRGQGRYEQYFGPGTRLTVT.

Ten or more counts support this clone. The read terminates 3 residues before the CDR3 end, so the remaining end is supplied by the germline J gene. The chain joins TRBV18 to TRBJ2-1; 11 bases line up with TRBD2. Germline-derived CDR1 and CDR2 are KGHSH and LQKENI. The CDR3 runs 15 residues. The ends lost 3 bases at V and 2 bases at J; junction bases unmatched: 0. Incomplete CDR3 DNA: TGTGCCAGCTCACCTAGCGGGGGGGCCTACAATGAG. This encodes CASSPSGGAYNE. The CDR3 as a whole reads CASSPSGGAYNEQFF.

This clone was detected many times. The DNA ends 3 residues before the CDR3 does, and the rest of the CDR3 is filled in from the germline J gene. The chain carries TRBV7-6 and TRBJ1-5; D not resolved. The V gene lost 0 bases and the J gene lost 2 bases, with 8 bases spanning the gap. There are 15 residues in the CDR3. CDR1 SGHVS and CDR2 FNYEAQ come from the germline V gene. CDR3 DNA (partial): TGTGCCAGCAGCTTAGCGCCCGAGGGCAATCAGCCC. As protein: CASSLAPEGNQP. The entire CDR3 protein is CASSLAPEGNQPQHF.

This clone was seen a handful of times. The sequenced CDR3 bases are TGTGCCTGGAGGTGGGGGGGACGCAGAAACACC. The encoded protein is CAWRWGGRRNT. The CDR3, in full, reads CAWRWGGRRNTIYF. This chain connects TRBV30 to TRBJ1-3; D possibly corresponds to TRBD1 (5 bases). Sequencing ends 3 residues short of the CDR3 end; the germline J gene provides the rest. The CDR3 extends over 14 amino acids. The V gene lost 3 bases and the J gene lost 5 bases, with 14 bases spanning the gap. Germline values: CDR1 GTSNPN, CDR2 SVGIG (reference sequence).

This clone was seen only a few times. From the germline J gene comes the end of the CDR3, since the read stops 3 residues before it. The chain is built from TRBV6-1 and TRBJ1-2; D remains unclear. The CDR3 has 14 amino acids. From germline, CDR1 is MNHNS and CDR2 SASEGT. The CDR3 bases that were read are TGTGCCAGCAGTGAAGCCAGGAGCTCCTACGAC. Translated, it gives CASSEARSSYD. The entire CDR3 reads CASSEARSSYDYTF.

This clone occurred many times. Read sequence stops 3 residues before the CDR3 end, and the germline J gene provides the missing end. The V gene is TRBV6-2 or TRBV6-3, the J gene TRBJ1-4, with no clear D. CDR1 and CDR2 (germline): MNHEY, SVGEGT. Trimming shortened V by 6 bases and J by 0 bases, and 11 bases separated the two germline ends. This CDR3 spans 15 amino acids. CDR3 sequence reads: CASRRAGSTNEKLFF. The sequenced part of the CDR3 DNA is TGTGCCAGCAGACGAGCCGGGTCAACTAATGAAAAA.

This clone was recorded many times. The observed sequence ends 3 residues before the CDR3 terminus, with the missing tail filled in from the germline J gene. The chain has TRBV7-2 and TRBJ2-6, with D unresolved. V was clipped by 2 bases and J by 0 bases, with 5 bases between them. The CDR3 covers 15 residues. CDR1 SGHTA and CDR2 FQGNSA come from the germline V gene. The CDR3 protein is CASSLRLSGANVLTF. The sequenced CDR3 bases are TGTGCCAGCAGCTTAAGGCTCTCTGGGGCCAACGTC.

This clone was seen ten or more times. The sequence runs out 3 residues before the end of the CDR3; the remainder is reconstructed from the germline J gene. V is TRBV5-1 and J is TRBJ1-1; D is possibly TRBD1 (5 bases). CDR3 size: 15 residues. Germline values: CDR1 SGHRS, CDR2 YFSETQ. Trimming stripped 0 bases from V and 4 bases from J, with 13 bases between. The CDR3 reads CASSLATGGTTEAFF. CDR3 bases read: TGCGCCAGCAGCTTGGCCACGGGGGGGACCACTGAA.

This clone occurred many times. The CDR3 goes on 3 residues after the read ends, and that part is filled in from the germline J gene. The genes are TRBV20-1 and TRBJ1-5; D is unresolved. The CDR3 is made up of 14 amino acids. Trimming took 3 bases from V and 2 from J, leaving 11 bases between them. CDR1 is DFQATT and CDR2 is SNEGSKA in the germline V gene (reference sequence). CDR3 sequence reads: CSARPPSGNQPQHF. The part of the CDR3 DNA that was read is TGCAGTGCTAGGCCCCCATCGGGCAATCAGCCC.

The sample holds many counts of this clone. Read coverage stops 3 residues before the CDR3 terminus; the germline J gene supplies the remainder. This rearrangement joins TRBV29-1 to TRBJ2-5; perhaps TRBD1 as D (6 bases). There are 14 residues in the CDR3. Germline V gene sequence: CDR1 SQVTM, CDR2 ANQGSEA. V was shortened by 3 bases and J by 3 bases, with 14 bases between the two germline ends. CDR3 DNA, as far as it was read: TGCAGCGTTGACGAGGCGTCAGGGGAAGAGACC. It is translated as CSVDEASGEET. The full-length CDR3 reads as CSVDEASGEETQYF. Variable domain in full (rest from reference TRBV29-1 and TRBJ2-5): SAVISQKPSRDICQRGTSLTIQCQVDSQVTMMFWYRQQPGQSLTLIATANQGSEATYESGFVIDKFPISRPNLTFSTLTVSNMSPEDSSIYLCSVDEASGEETQYFGPGTRLLVL.

This clone has ten or more counts. The read finishes 3 residues shy of the CDR3 end, and the germline J gene is used to complete it. This sequence joins TRBV18 and TRBJ2-2; D may be TRBD1 (5 bases). The CDR3 consists of 14 residues. V was clipped by 9 bases and J by 3 bases, with 14 bases between them. The germline gives CDR1 KGHSH, CDR2 LQKENI. The DNA read from the CDR3 is TGTGCCAGTCGTCAGGGCTCGGACACCGGGGAG. Amino acids: CASRQGSDTGE. The whole CDR3 reads CASRQGSDTGELFF.

A word on this clone: The CDR3 goes on 3 residues after the read ends, and that part is filled in from the germline J gene. The V gene is TRBV7-9, the J gene TRBJ1-5; no definite D call. V lost 2 bases to trimming and J lost 3 bases, with 8 bases between them. The germline CDR1 and CDR2 sequences are SEHNR and FQNEAQ (reference sequence). The CDR3 is 14 amino acids. This chain's CDR3 is CASSLSQDNQPQHF. The sequenced CDR3 bases are TGTGCCAGCAGCTTAAGTCAGGACAATCAGCCC.

Regarding this clone: The read gets to within 3 residues of the CDR3 end, and the germline J gene fills in the rest. This chain links TRBV7-2 with TRBJ2-2; possible D gene TRBD2, 6 bases. The CDR3 runs to 15 residues. Germline-derived CDR1 and CDR2 are SGHTA and FQGNSA. CDR3 residues: CASSLVSRGNSPLFF. CDR3 DNA, as far as it was read: TGTGCCAGCAGCTTAGTATCCCGGGGGAATTCACCG.

Many counts were recorded for this clone. The DNA read from the CDR3 is TGTGCCATCTGGGGCGGGGGGGACTACAATGAG. Translating it yields CAIWGGGDYNE. The whole CDR3 protein reads CAIWGGGDYNEQFF. The chain links TRBV10-3 to TRBJ2-1; TRBD2 aligns across 9 bases. The read ends 3 residues early relative to the CDR3; the germline J gene fills the gap. This CDR3 has 14 amino acids. V lost 8 bases and J lost 3; bases outside the gene matches: 5. Germline V CDR1 and CDR2: ENHRY, SYGVKD.

This clone was detected only a few times. The chain's CDR3 is CASSELVGPNSPLHF. CDR3 bases read: TGTGCCAGCAGTGAATTAGTGGGGCCCAATTCACCC. The genes are TRBV6-1 and TRBJ1-6; D may be TRBD1 (5 bases). Coverage ceases 3 residues before the CDR3 finishes, and the germline J gene fills in the end. V was clipped by 2 bases and J by 7 bases, with 12 bases between them. Germline values: CDR1 MNHNS, CDR2 SASEGT. The CDR3 contains 15 residues.

This clone occurred many times. The CDR3 extends 3 residues past the end of the read, so its final part is completed from the germline J gene. J is TRBJ1-1 and V is TRBV7-9; TRBD1 matches at 8 bases. CDR3 length: 13 amino acids. CDR1 and CDR2 from the germline V gene are SEHNR and FQNEAQ (reference sequence). The CDR3 DNA, read in part, is TGTGCCAGCAGTCCAAGTTCGGGACAGGTA. As protein: CASSPSSGQV. The full CDR3 protein is CASSPSSGQVAFF.

This clone occurred many times. The read finishes 3 residues shy of the CDR3 end, and the germline J gene is used to complete it. V gene TRBV7-2 combines with J gene TRBJ2-7; D unclear. There are 13 residues in the CDR3. V lost 7 bases to trimming and J lost 4 bases, with 14 bases between them. Germline CDR1 SGHTA, CDR2 FQGNSA. CDR3 bases read: TGTGCCAGCACTGCTCGTGGGCCTTACGAG. This sequence encodes CASTARGPYE. The whole CDR3 protein is CASTARGPYEQYF.

This clone showed up many times. The read ends 3 residues early relative to the CDR3; the germline J gene fills the gap. The rearrangement uses TRBV19 and TRBJ1-6, with D uncertain. Looked up from germline, CDR1 is LNHDA and CDR2 is SQIVND (reference sequence). This CDR3 contains 15 residues. V lost 4 bases to trimming and J lost 9 bases, with 16 bases between them. CDR3 sequence: CASSRASGGSSPLHF. The sequenced CDR3 bases are TGTGCCAGTAGTAGGGCCTCTGGAGGTAGTTCACCC.

At least ten counts were recorded for this clone. The read gets to within 3 residues of the CDR3 end, and the germline J gene fills in the rest. The chain joins TRBV20-1 to TRBJ2-7; 7 bases map to TRBD1. With 5 bases clipped from V and 2 bases from J, the junction kept 6 bases outside the gene matches. The CDR3 has 13 residues. The germline V gene encodes CDR1 DFQATT and CDR2 SNEGSKA (reference sequence). The CDR3 loop is CSAVRDSTYEQYF. Incomplete CDR3 DNA: TGCAGTGCTGTCCGGGACAGTACCTACGAG.

This clone has more than one count but fewer than ten. Read data end 3 residues before the CDR3 end; the end is taken from the germline J gene. The chain recombines TRBV29-1 with TRBJ2-3; 7 bases agree with TRBD1. The CDR3 has 13 amino acids. From germline, CDR1 is SQVTM and CDR2 ANQGSEA. The CDR3 DNA, read in part, is TGCAGCGGCGACATGGGACAGCAAGAGACG. Protein product: CSGDMGQQET. The complete CDR3 protein is CSGDMGQQETQYF.

Many counts were recorded for this clone. The observed sequence ends 3 residues before the CDR3 terminus, with the missing tail filled in from the germline J gene. The chain employs TRBV4-2 and TRBJ2-1; perhaps TRBD1 as D (6 bases). The CDR3 contains 12 residues. Germline V gives CDR1 LGHNA, CDR2 YNFKEQ. With 4 bases removed from V and 7 bases from J, the gap between germline ends came to 8 bases. CDR3 bases read: TGTGCCAGCAGCCGAGGGGGTAATGAG. As protein: CASSRGGNE. The whole CDR3 region reads CASSRGGNEQFF.

This clone was observed many times. The read stops 3 residues short of the end of the CDR3; the missing end is completed from the germline J gene. The chain has TRBV7-2 and TRBJ2-7, with D perhaps TRBD1 (6 bases). CDR3 length: 14 amino acids. V lost 5 bases and J 0 bases, leaving 11 bases between the germline ends. Germline values: CDR1 SGHTA, CDR2 FQGNSA. The CDR3 sequence: CASSPQGSSYEQYF. Incomplete CDR3 DNA: TGTGCCAGCAGCCCTCAGGGGAGCTCCTACGAG.

This clone occurred many times. The missing CDR3 end, 3 residues past where the read stops, is filled in from the germline J gene. The chain is built from TRBV7-2 and TRBJ2-5, with 7 bases identical to TRBD2. V shed 7 bases and J 1 base; nucleotides not matched to a gene: 6. Germline CDR1 is SGHTA and CDR2 is FQGNSA. The CDR3 sequence is 14 residues long. The part of the CDR3 DNA that was read is TGTGCCAGCACACGGGACTATGCCCAAGAGACC. Amino acid sequence: CASTRDYAQET. The whole CDR3 sequence reads CASTRDYAQETQYF.

Many counts were recorded for this clone. Compared with germline, one end of the junction differs, possibly owing to a read error. Read sequence stops 3 residues before the CDR3 end, and the germline J gene provides the missing end. The chain couples TRBV4-2 to TRBJ1-4, with TRBD1 as a possible D gene (6 bases). The CDR3 has 16 residues. CDR1 is LGHNA and CDR2 is YNFKEQ in the germline V gene. CDR3 residues: CASSPGTSKRNEKLFF. The part of the CDR3 DNA that was read is TGCGCCAGCAGCCCTGGGACAAGTAAACGTAATGAAAAA.

This clone was seen at least ten times. The read terminates 3 residues before the CDR3 end, so the remaining end is supplied by the germline J gene. The chain recombines TRBV6-1 with TRBJ2-7, with D uncertain. V was clipped by 2 bases and J by 3 bases, with 8 bases between them. The germline gives CDR1 MNHNS, CDR2 SASEGT. The CDR3 is 13 amino acids. CDR3 sequence: CASSEQNDYEQYF. The part of the CDR3 DNA that was read is TGTGCCAGCAGTGAACAGAACGACTACGAG.

This clone occurred a few times. CDR3 bases read: TGCAGTGCTAGAGTAGACAGATTACCACCCTGGACTGAA. This translates into CSARVDRLPPWTE. The full-length CDR3 reads as CSARVDRLPPWTEAFF. The rearrangement joins TRBV20-1 to TRBJ1-1, with D perhaps matching TRBD1 (5 bases). The read finishes 3 residues shy of the CDR3 end, and the germline J gene is used to complete it. V lost 1 base, J lost 5 bases, and 20 bases lay in between. Germline V gene lookup returns CDR1 DFQATT and CDR2 SNEGSKA (reference sequence). This CDR3 contains 16 residues.